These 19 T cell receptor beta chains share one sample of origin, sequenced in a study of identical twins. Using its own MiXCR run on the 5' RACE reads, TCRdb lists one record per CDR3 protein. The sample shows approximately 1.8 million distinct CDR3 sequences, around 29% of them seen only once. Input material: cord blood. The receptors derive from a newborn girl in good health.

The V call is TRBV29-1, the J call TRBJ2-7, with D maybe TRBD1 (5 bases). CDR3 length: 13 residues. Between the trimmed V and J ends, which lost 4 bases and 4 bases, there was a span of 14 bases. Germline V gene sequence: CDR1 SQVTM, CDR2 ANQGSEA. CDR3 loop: CSVGVTDMYEQYF. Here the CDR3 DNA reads TGCAGCGTTGGGGTGACAGACATGTACGAGCAGTACTTC.

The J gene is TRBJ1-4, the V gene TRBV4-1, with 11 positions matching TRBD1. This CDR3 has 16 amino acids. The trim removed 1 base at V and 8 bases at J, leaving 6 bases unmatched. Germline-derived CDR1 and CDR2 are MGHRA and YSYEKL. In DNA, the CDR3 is TGCGCCAGCAGCCAAGGCGGACAGGGGGCGAGAGAAAAACTGTTTTTT. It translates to CASSQGGQGAREKLFF.

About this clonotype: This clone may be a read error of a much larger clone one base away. The CDR3 reads CASSQEFGTSRDEQYF. The CDR3 DNA follows: TGTGCCAGCAGCCAAGAATTTGGGACTAGCAGGGACGAGCAGTACTTC. The chain couples TRBV4-2 to TRBJ2-7; 9 nucleotides agree with TRBD2. The CDR3 sequence is 16 residues long. Germline V gene lookup returns CDR1 LGHNA and CDR2 YNFKEQ. J lost 5 bases, V lost 0 bases, and 8 bases had no gene match.

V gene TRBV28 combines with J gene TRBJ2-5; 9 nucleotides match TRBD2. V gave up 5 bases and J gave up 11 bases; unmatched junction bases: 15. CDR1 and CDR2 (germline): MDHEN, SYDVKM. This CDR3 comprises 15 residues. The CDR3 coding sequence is TGTGCCAGCAGTCCCACGGGACTAGCCCTCTACGTGCAGTACTTC. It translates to CASSPTGLALYVQYF.

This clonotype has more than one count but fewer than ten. The CDR3 spells CASSLDLANIQYF. The CDR3 region has the DNA TGTGCCAGCAGCTTAGACCTCGCGAACATTCAGTACTTC. The V gene is TRBV11-2, the J gene TRBJ2-4; no clear D. Germline V CDR1 and CDR2: SGHAT, FQNNGV. Between the trimmed V and J ends, which lost 0 bases and 7 bases, there was a span of 7 bases. This CDR3 comprises 13 residues.

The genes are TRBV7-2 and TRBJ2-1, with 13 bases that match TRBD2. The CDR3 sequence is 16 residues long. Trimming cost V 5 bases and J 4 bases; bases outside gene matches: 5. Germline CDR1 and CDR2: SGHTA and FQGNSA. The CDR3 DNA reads TGTGCCAGCAGCCCGGGGACTAGCGGGATTTACAATGAGCAGTTCTTC. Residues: CASSPGTSGIYNEQFF.

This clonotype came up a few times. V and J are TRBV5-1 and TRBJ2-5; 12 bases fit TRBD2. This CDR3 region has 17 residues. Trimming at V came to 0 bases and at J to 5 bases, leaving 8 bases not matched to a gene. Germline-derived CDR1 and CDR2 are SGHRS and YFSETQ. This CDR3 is CASSLELAGGVSETQYF. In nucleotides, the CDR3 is TGCGCCAGCAGCTTGGAACTAGCGGGAGGAGTGAGTGAGACCCAGTACTTC. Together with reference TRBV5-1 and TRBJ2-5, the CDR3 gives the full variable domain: KAGVTQTPRYLIKTRGQQVTLSCSPISGHRSVSWYQQTPGQGLQFLFEYFSETQRNKGNFPGRFSGRQFSNSRSEMNVSTLELGDSALYLCASSLELAGGVSETQYFGPGTRLLVL.

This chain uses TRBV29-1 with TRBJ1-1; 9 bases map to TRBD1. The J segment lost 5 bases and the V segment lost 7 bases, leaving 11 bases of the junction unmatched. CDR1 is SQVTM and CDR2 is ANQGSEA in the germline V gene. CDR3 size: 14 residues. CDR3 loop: CSAPGGDRVTEAFF. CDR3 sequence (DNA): TGCAGCGCTCCAGGGGGGGACAGGGTGACTGAAGCTTTCTTT.

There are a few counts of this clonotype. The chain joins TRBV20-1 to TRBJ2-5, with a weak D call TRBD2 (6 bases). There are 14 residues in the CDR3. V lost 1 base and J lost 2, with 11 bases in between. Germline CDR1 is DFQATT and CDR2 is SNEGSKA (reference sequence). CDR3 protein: CSARVPRGQETQYF. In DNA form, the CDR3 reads TGCAGTGCTAGAGTTCCCCGGGGGCAAGAGACCCAGTACTTC.

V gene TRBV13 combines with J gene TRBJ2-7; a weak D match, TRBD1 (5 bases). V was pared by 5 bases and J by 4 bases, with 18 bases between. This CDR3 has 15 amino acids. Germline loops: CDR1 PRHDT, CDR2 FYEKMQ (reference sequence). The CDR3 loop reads CASSPGPGPWYEQYF. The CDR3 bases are TGTGCCAGCAGCCCAGGGCCAGGCCCTTGGTACGAGCAGTACTTC.

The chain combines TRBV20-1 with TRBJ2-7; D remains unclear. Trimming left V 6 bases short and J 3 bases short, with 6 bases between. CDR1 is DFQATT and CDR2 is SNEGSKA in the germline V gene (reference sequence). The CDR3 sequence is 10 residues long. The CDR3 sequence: CSAPNYEQYF. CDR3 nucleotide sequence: TGCAGTGCGCCTAACTACGAGCAGTACTTC.

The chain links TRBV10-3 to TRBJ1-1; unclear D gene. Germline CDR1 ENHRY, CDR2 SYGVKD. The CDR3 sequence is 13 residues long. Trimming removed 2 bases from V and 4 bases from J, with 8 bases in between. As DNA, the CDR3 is TGTGCCATCAGTGAGGGTGTGGGCACTGAAGCTTTCTTT. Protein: CAISEGVGTEAFF.

DNA of the CDR3: TGTGCCAGCCGGACCCTGGCCACTGAAGCTTTCTTT. It codes for CASRTLATEAFF. The chain has TRBV25-1 and TRBJ1-1; D remains ambiguous. CDR3 length equals 12 residues. V lost 8 bases and J 4 bases, leaving 11 bases between the germline ends. Germline loops: CDR1 MGHDK, CDR2 SYGVNS.

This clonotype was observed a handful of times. The CDR3 DNA reads TGTGCCAGCAGTCCCCGGACTAGCGGGAGCCTCCACGAGCAGTACTTC. Protein product: CASSPRTSGSLHEQYF. The chain links TRBV27 to TRBJ2-7, with 13 nucleotides matching TRBD2. The CDR3 spans 16 residues. CDR1 is MNHEY and CDR2 is SMNVEV in the germline V gene (reference sequence). The junction had 9 bases not matched to a gene; V was cut back by 5 bases and J by 5 bases.

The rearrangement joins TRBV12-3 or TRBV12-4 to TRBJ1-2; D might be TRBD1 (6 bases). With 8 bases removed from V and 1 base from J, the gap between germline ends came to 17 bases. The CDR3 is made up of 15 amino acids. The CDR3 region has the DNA TGTGCCAGCCGAGAACAGGGACTTGATAACTATGGCTACACCTTC. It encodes CASREQGLDNYGYTF.

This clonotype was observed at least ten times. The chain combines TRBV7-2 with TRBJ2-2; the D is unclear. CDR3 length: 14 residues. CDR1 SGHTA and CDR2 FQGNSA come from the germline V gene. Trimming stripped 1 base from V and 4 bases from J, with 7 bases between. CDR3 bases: TGTGCCAGCAGCTTAGGCGGCGGCACCGGGGAGCTGTTTTTT. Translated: CASSLGGGTGELFF.

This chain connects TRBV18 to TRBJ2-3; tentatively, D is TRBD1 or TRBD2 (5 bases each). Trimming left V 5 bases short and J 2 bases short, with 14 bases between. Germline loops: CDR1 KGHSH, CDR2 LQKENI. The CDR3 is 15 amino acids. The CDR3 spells CASSAGTKHTDTQYF. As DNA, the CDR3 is TGTGCCAGCTCAGCCGGGACCAAACACACAGATACGCAGTATTTT. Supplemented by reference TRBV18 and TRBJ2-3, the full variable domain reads NAGVMQNPRHLVRRRGQEARLRCSPMKGHSHVYWYRQLPEEGLKFMVYLQKENIIDESGMPKERFSAEFPKEGPSILRIQQVVRGDSAAYFCASSAGTKHTDTQYFGPGTRLTVL.

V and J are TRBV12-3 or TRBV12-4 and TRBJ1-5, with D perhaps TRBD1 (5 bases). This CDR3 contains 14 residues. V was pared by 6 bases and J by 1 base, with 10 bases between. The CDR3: CASRDGGSNQPQHF. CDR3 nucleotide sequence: TGTGCCAGCAGGGATGGGGGAAGCAATCAGCCCCAGCATTTT.

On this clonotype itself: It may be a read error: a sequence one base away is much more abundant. CDR3 nucleotides: TGCGCCAGCAGCTTGTTTAAAGGGACCTACGAGCAGTACTTC. It yields the protein CASSLFKGTYEQYF. This sequence joins TRBV5-1 and TRBJ2-4; D not resolved. The tail of the sequence fits TRBJ2-7 better, so the J call may be wrong. The CDR3 runs to 14 residues. CDR1 is SGHRS and CDR2 is YFSETQ in the germline V gene.